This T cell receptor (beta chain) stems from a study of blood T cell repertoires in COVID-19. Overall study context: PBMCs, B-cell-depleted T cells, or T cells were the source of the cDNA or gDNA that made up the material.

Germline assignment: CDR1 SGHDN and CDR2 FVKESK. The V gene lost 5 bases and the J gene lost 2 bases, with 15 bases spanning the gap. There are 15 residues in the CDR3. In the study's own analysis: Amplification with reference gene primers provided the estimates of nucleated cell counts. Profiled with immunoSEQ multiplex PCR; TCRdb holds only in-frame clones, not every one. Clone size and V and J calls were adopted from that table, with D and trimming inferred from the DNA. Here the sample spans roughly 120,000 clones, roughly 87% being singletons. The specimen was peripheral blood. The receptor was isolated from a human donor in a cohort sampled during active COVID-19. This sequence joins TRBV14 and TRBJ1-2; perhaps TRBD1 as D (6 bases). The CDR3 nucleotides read TGTGCCAGCAGCTCCCGGCAGGGGTGGAACTATGGCTACACCTTC. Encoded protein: CASSSRQGWNYGYTF.